This TCR beta chain stems from a study of blood T cell repertoires in COVID-19 (dated by TCRdb to 2019 to 2021). The study in broad terms: The collaborator samples originated in the United States, Italy and Spain and spanned the acute and convalescent phases of COVID-19. The prospective study material was composed of cDNA or gDNA derived from T cells, B-cell-depleted T cells, or PBMCs. The dataset comprised deeply sampled blood TCRbeta repertoires from subjects exposed to, actively infected with, or recovered from COVID-19. The repertoires were released in a freely available public database intended as a resource for research on the immune response to SARS-CoV-2. Samples were obtained from the ongoing ImmuneRACE study (first 160 participants) and from over a thousand subjects provided by 6 global collaborators. Sample metadata almost always included a de-identified subject ID, COVID-19 status, age in years and sex. HLA class I and class II types, where available, came from metadata supplied by the sample provider rather than from assay-based typing. Overall study outcomes, separate from this receptor: How much clinical and demographic metadata was included differed by source and by participant, and the metadata was provided uncurated.

This clone was counted only a few times. It has no known antigen specificity. The sample holds no much larger clone one base away, and base qualities are not on file. Trimming removed 4 bases from V and 4 bases from J, leaving 16 bases between the germline ends. The CDR3 sequence holds 15 residues, the cysteine and phenylalanine included. Solely the CDR3 DNA is kept, with 45 bases framed from the first base. The germline V gene (reference sequence) gives CDR1 as PRHDT and CDR2 as FYEKMQ. The immunoSEQ Assay, a bias-controlled multiplex PCR, was used to amplify TCRbeta CDR3 regions from genomic DNA. In the original analysis: The number of nucleated cells in each sample was estimated from the amplification of reference gene primers within the assay. To quantify the absolute abundance of each unique TCRbeta CDR3 rearrangement, sequence reads were collapsed and filtered. For each sample, productive Simpson clonality was calculated by taking the square root of Simpson's diversity index across productive rearrangements. TCRdb limited this immuneACCESS table to in-frame rearrangements with V and J called. A share of clones is missing; checked studies link under half to unresolved V genes, and the rest is unexplained. The V and J calls and the clone size are those of that table, but D and trimming were determined from the DNA. This sample gives under 200,000 clones in total; more than 75% of them show up just once. Of the sample, 6.6% falls within the top ten clones.

In the prospective study, participants were roughly 18 to 95 years old, resided in under 30 geographic areas of the United States, and were enrolled through a virtual design. In the prospective study, cohorts were assigned on the basis of participant-reported clinical history obtained from a screening survey and a study questionnaire. For ImmuneRACE Cohort 3, a participant was defined as recovered based on two consecutive negative NP/OP PCR tests, clearance by a healthcare professional, or resolution of symptoms. Mobile phlebotomists in the prospective study collected whole blood, serum and a nasopharyngeal or oropharyngeal swab from every participant. Over a roughly 2-month period, participants in the prospective study had the option of providing additional blood draws and questionnaires. Blood samples from the prospective study were shipped frozen or at room temperature prior to DNA extraction.

This TCR came from a woman in her 50s who had recovered from COVID-19. This chain joins TRBV13 to TRBJ1-2; a confident D gene designation cannot be given. The sample consisted of PBMCs or T cells enriched from blood (not recorded which). The CDR3 sequence is CASSSALTLGYGYTF. The DNA sequence is given as TGTGCCAGCAGCTCGGCCCTCACTCTAGGCTATGGCTACACCTTC.